This T cell receptor beta chain was identified during a study of T cells in Graves' hyperthyroidism and ophthalmopathy. There were TCR beta CDR3 regions amplified from RNA transcripts. RT-PCR in the first round (using the HTBI primer set) targeted the TCR CDR3. TCRdb reprocessed the multiplex PCR reads with MiXCR, giving one entry per CDR3 protein. The sample records a few hundred thousand distinct CDR3 sequences, 17% being singletons. Notes on the study in general: Peripheral blood also featured most of the thyroid clonotypes expanded above 0.001.

V shed 3 bases and J shed 5 bases, with 14 bases lying between them. The CDR3 totals 15 residues. CDR1 and CDR2 from the germline V gene are ENHRY and SYGVKD. This clonotype was observed at least ten times. Its antigen is undetermined. The receptor was isolated from a woman aged 18-35 years with Graves' ophthalmopathy. This chain connects TRBV10-3 to TRBJ2-1; TRBD1 might be the D (6 bases). The source material was blood. CDR3 coding DNA: TGTGCCATCAGTGACCAGGGGCTTAGGAACAATGAGCAGTTCTTC. Its protein product is CAISDQGLRNNEQFF.